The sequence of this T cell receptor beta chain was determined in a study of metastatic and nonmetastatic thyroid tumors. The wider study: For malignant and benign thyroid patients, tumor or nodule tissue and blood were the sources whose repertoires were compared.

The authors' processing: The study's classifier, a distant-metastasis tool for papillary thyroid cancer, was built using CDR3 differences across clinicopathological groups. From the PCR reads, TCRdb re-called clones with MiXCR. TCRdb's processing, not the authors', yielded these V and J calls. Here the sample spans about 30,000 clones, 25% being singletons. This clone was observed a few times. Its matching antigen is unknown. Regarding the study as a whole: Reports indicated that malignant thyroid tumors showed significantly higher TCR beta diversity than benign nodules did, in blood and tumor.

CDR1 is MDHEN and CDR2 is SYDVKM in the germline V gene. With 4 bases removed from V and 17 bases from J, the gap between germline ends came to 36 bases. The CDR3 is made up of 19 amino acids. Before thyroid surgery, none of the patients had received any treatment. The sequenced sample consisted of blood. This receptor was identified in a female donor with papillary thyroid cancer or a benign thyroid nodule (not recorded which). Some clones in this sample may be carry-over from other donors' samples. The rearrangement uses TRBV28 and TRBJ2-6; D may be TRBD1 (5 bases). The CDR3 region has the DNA TGTGCCAGCAGTTCGCCGGGTGGACGGAAGGTCTCTGGGGCCAACTTCTTGACTTTC. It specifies CASSSPGGRKVSGANFLTF.